Following are 22 T cell receptor beta chains from one sample sequenced in a study of T cell responses to AZD1222 COVID-19 vaccine. The protocol was immunoSEQ multiplex PCR, while the TCRdb copy is restricted to in-frame clones and leaves out a portion. The repertoire consists of some 48,000 clones, with approximately 86% occurring once and the leading ten covering roughly 6.4%. Here the sequenced sample was peripheral blood, taken 28 days after the second AZD1222 dose. The source of these receptors is an adult who received the AZD1222 COVID-19 vaccine.

V gene TRBV7-2 combines with J gene TRBJ2-1; D uncertain. Per germline, CDR1 SGHTA and CDR2 FQGNSA. Trimming left V 4 bases short and J 7 bases short, with 11 bases between. This CDR3 comprises 13 residues. CDR3 sequence: CASSSPRVNEQFF. The CDR3 region has the DNA TGTGCCAGCAGCTCCCCGAGAGTAAATGAGCAGTTCTTC.

The V and J genes are TRBV3-1 (or the pseudogene TRBV3-2) and TRBJ1-1; 11 bases agree with TRBD1. Unmatched junction bases numbered 6, after V lost 4 bases and J lost 8 bases. Looked up from germline, CDR1 is LGHDT and CDR2 is YNNKEL (reference sequence). The CDR3 contains 14 residues. CDR3 nucleotides: TGTGCCAGCAGCCGAGCCGGGACAGGGGGAGAAGCTTTCTTT. Residues: CASSRAGTGGEAFF.

This clone was observed a single time. This rearrangement joins TRBV29-1 to TRBJ1-4; 7 nucleotides agree with TRBD1. CDR1 SQVTM and CDR2 ANQGSEA come from the germline V gene. V was pared by 6 bases and J by 10 bases, with 11 bases of the junction left unmatched. CDR3 length equals 13 residues. The CDR3 is CSVSAGQFGKLFF. The CDR3, as DNA: TGCAGCGTCTCGGCGGGACAGTTTGGAAAACTGTTTTTT. The full variable domain, its missing parts supplied by reference TRBV29-1 and TRBJ1-4, is SAVISQKPSRDICQRGTSLTIQCQVDSQVTMMFWYRQQPGQSLTLIATANQGSEATYESGFVIDKFPISRPNLTFSTLTVSNMSPEDSSIYLCSVSAGQFGKLFFGSGTQLSVL.

V gene TRBV18 combines with J gene TRBJ2-6; 10 nucleotides line up with TRBD1. The CDR3 loop spans 18 amino acids. Germline-derived CDR1 and CDR2 are KGHSH and LQKENI. V lost 3 bases and J lost 0; bases outside the gene matches: 5. The CDR3, as DNA: TGTGCCAGCTCACCGGGCGGGACAGGGGTCTCTGGGGCCAACGTCCTGACTTTC. Amino acids: CASSPGGTGVSGANVLTF.

This rearrangement joins TRBV7-8 to TRBJ2-3, with D unresolved. With 5 bases removed from V and 3 bases from J, the gap between germline ends came to 15 bases. CDR1 is SGHVS, CDR2 FQNEAQ, per germline. CDR3 length: 15 residues. CDR3 loop: CASSPSGPRTDTQYF. CDR3 DNA sequence: TGTGCCAGCAGCCCGAGTGGGCCTCGGACAGATACGCAGTATTTT.

The chain combines TRBV30 with TRBJ1-6; D unclear. CDR3 length equals 14 residues. CDR1 is GTSNPN and CDR2 is SVGIG in the germline V gene (reference sequence). Trimming stripped 4 bases from V and 6 bases from J, with 13 bases between. The CDR3 nucleotides are TGTGCCTGGATGGCCCTTACGCTTAATTCACCCCTCCACTTT. Amino acids: CAWMALTLNSPLHF.

This clone occurred a few times. V is TRBV5-6 and J is TRBJ2-7; D is unclear. The CDR3 has 14 amino acids. CDR1 SGHDT and CDR2 YYEEEE come from the germline V gene. V was shortened by 1 base and J by 7 bases, with 15 bases between the two germline ends. The CDR3 loop is CASSLSESVWEQYF. The CDR3 DNA follows: TGTGCCAGCAGCTTGAGCGAGTCAGTGTGGGAGCAGTACTTC.

The chain carries TRBV11-2 and TRBJ2-7, with 13 bases that match TRBD2. The CDR3 contains 18 residues. Germline CDR1 SGHAT, CDR2 FQNNGV. V shed 5 bases, J shed 0 bases, and the junction held 10 bases outside the gene matches. CDR3 sequence: CASSHPTSGRWTSYEQYF. CDR3 DNA: TGTGCCAGCAGCCACCCGACTAGCGGGAGGTGGACCTCCTACGAGCAGTACTTC.

The J gene is TRBJ2-5, the V gene TRBV6-1; TRBD2 aligns across 7 bases. Germline lookup yields CDR1 MNHNS and CDR2 SASEGT. Losses at the gene ends were 1 base for V and 2 bases for J; bases not matched to a gene: 4. The CDR3 spans 15 residues. The CDR3 nucleotides read TGTGCCAGCAGTGAAGGAGCGGGACGGCAAGAGACCCAGTACTTC. Translating gives CASSEGAGRQETQYF.

The rearrangement joins TRBV6-5 to TRBJ2-7, with D perhaps being TRBD1 or TRBD2 (6 bases each). Germline V CDR1 and CDR2: MNHEY, SVGAGI. Trimming shortened V by 10 bases and J by 0 bases, and 16 bases separated the two germline ends. The CDR3 totals 14 residues. For the CDR3, the DNA is TGTGCCACAAGGGGGGCAGGAGACTCCTACGAGCAGTACTTC. It codes for CATRGAGDSYEQYF.

The rearrangement uses TRBV9 and TRBJ2-1; a possible D gene is TRBD2 (6 bases). The CDR3 length is 14 residues. CDR1 and CDR2 (germline): SGDLS, YYNGEE. The V end was cut by 0 bases, the J end by 10 bases, with 14 bases between. The DNA of the CDR3 is TGTGCCAGCAGCGTAGGTTGGAGGGATGGAGAGCAGTTCTTC. This translates into CASSVGWRDGEQFF. Using reference TRBV9 and TRBJ2-1 for the parts outside the CDR3, the full variable domain is DSGVTQTPKHLITATGQRVTLRCSPRSGDLSVYWYQQSLDQGLQFLIQYYNGEERAKGNILERFSAQQFPDLHSELNLSSLELGDSALYFCASSVGWRDGEQFFGPGTRLTVL.

The gene calls are TRBV7-9 and TRBJ1-2; D is uncertain. V was pared by 1 base and J by 4 bases, with 7 bases between. This CDR3 has 13 amino acids. Germline loops: CDR1 SEHNR, CDR2 FQNEAQ (reference sequence). CDR3 sequence reads: CASSLESVYGYTF. CDR3 DNA sequence: TGTGCCAGCAGCTTAGAGTCGGTCTATGGCTACACCTTC. The complete variable domain, with remaining parts taken from reference TRBV7-9 and TRBJ1-2, reads DTGVSQNPRHKITKRGQNVTFRCDPISEHNRLYWYRQTLGQGPEFLTYFQNEAQLEKSRLLSDRFSAERPKGSFSTLEIQRTEQGDSAMYLCASSLESVYGYTFGSGTRLTVV.

The chain is built from TRBV15 and TRBJ2-1; the D gene is possibly TRBD1 (6 bases). CDR1 is LNHNV, CDR2 YYDKDF, per germline (reference sequence). This CDR3 is 15 amino acids long. Trimming pared 0 bases from V and 5 bases from J, leaving 11 bases between. In DNA form, the CDR3 reads TGTGCCACCAGCAGAGATCTGGCAGGGGACAATGAGCAGTTCTTC. Protein sequence: CATSRDLAGDNEQFF.

The V and J genes are TRBV24-1 and TRBJ2-5; perhaps TRBD1 as D (6 bases). Per germline, CDR1 KGHDR and CDR2 SFDVKD. The CDR3 is 15 amino acids. V was trimmed by 4 bases and J by 4 bases, leaving 15 bases between them. This CDR3 reads CATSESLGGRETQYF. The CDR3 DNA is TGTGCCACCAGTGAGTCTTTAGGGGGAAGAGAGACCCAGTACTTC.

The chain uses TRBV6-2 or TRBV6-3 and TRBJ2-1, with 10 nucleotides matching TRBD2. CDR1 and CDR2 (germline): MNHEY, SVGEGT. The CDR3 loop spans 16 amino acids. V lost 5 bases and J lost 3; bases outside the gene matches: 7. In nucleotides, the CDR3 is TGTGCCAGCAGTCCAAGGACTAGCGGCCACTACAATGAGCAGTTCTTC. It codes for CASSPRTSGHYNEQFF.

The gene calls are TRBV28 and TRBJ2-7, with D tentatively TRBD2 (7 bases). CDR3 length equals 13 residues. Trimming cost V 9 bases and J 1 base, with 13 bases left between them. Germline loops: CDR1 MDHEN, CDR2 SYDVKM. DNA of the CDR3: TGTGCCAGAGGGGGAGGGGTTTCCTACGAGCAGTACTTC. Its protein is CARGGGVSYEQYF.

The rearrangement joins TRBV19 to TRBJ2-1; 13 nucleotides line up with TRBD2. Germline V gene lookup returns CDR1 LNHDA and CDR2 SQIVND (reference sequence). V dropped 5 bases and J dropped 5; count of bases not matched to a gene: 6. The CDR3 consists of 16 residues. The CDR3 spells CASSSGTSGIHNEQFF. CDR3 in DNA: TGTGCCAGTAGTTCGGGGACTAGCGGGATTCACAATGAGCAGTTCTTC.

The V gene is TRBV30, the J gene TRBJ1-2; TRBD1 might be the D (6 bases). Trimming removed 5 bases at V and 8 bases at J, with 15 bases between. Germline V gives CDR1 GTSNPN, CDR2 SVGIG (reference sequence). The CDR3 sequence is 12 residues long. CDR3 DNA: TGTGCCTGGTCTCGACAGGTCGGAGGCTACACCTTC. Translating it yields CAWSRQVGGYTF.

This clone was counted between two and nine times. This sequence joins TRBV24-1 and TRBJ1-2, with 7 bases fitting TRBD1. The CDR3 spans 15 residues. J gave up 8 bases and V 3 bases, and 11 bases lay outside the gene matches. Germline V gene sequence: CDR1 KGHDR, CDR2 SFDVKD. The chain's CDR3 is CATSDHTTGPIGYTF. The CDR3 region has the DNA TGTGCCACCAGTGATCATACGACAGGGCCTATCGGCTACACCTTC.

Only one count was recorded for this clone. The V and J genes are TRBV4-3 and TRBJ2-6, with 8 bases that match TRBD1. The V gene end was trimmed by 4 bases and the J gene end by 12 bases; junction bases not matched to a gene: 5. CDR3 length: 13 amino acids. The germline V gene encodes CDR1 LGHNA and CDR2 YSLEER. CDR3 region: CASSPGQGSVLTF. The CDR3, as DNA: TGCGCCAGCAGCCCTGGACAGGGTTCCGTCCTGACTTTC.

V is TRBV2 and J is TRBJ2-7; D is unclear. The ends were cut back, 3 bases at V and 2 bases at J, with 11 bases in the middle. Germline assignment: CDR1 SNHLY and CDR2 FYNNEI. CDR3 size: 14 residues. The CDR3 coding sequence is TGTGCCAGCAGTGAGCAAGGGCAGACCTACGAGCAGTACTTC. It codes for CASSEQGQTYEQYF. Full variable domain (remainder filled in from reference TRBV2 and TRBJ2-7): EPEVTQTPSHQVTQMGQEVILRCVPISNHLYFYWYRQILGQKVEFLVSFYNNEISEKSEIFDDQFSVERPDGSNFTLKIRSTKLEDSAMYFCASSEQGQTYEQYFGPGTRLTVT.

The chain uses TRBV6-5 and TRBJ1-2; a possible D gene is TRBD1 (5 bases). The germline V gene encodes CDR1 MNHEY and CDR2 SVGAGI. V was trimmed by 8 bases and J by 8 bases, leaving 24 bases between them. The CDR3 loop spans 15 amino acids. The CDR3 is CASSTPSRGWKGYTF. The CDR3 nucleotides are TGTGCCAGCTCCACCCCCTCGAGGGGTTGGAAGGGCTACACCTTC.